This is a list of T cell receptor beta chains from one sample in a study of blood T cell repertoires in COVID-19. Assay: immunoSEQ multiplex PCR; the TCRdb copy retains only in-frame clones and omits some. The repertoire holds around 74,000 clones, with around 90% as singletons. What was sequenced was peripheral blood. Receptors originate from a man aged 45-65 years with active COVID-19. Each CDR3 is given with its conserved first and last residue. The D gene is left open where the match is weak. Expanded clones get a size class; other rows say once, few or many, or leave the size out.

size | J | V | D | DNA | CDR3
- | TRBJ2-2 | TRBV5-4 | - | TGTGCCAGCATTCCGAGCACCGGGGAGCTGTTTTTT | CASIPSTGELFF
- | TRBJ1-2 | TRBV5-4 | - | TGTGCCAGCAGCTTCTTCGCAGGGCAGGGTTATGGCTACACCTTC | CASSFFAGQGYGYTF
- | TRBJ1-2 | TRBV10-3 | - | TGTGCCATCAGTGAGTTCGCACGGGATGGCTACACCTTC | CAISEFARDGYTF
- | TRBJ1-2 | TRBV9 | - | TGTGCCAGCAGCGTAGCCCTCGGGGTCACACCAATTGATGGCTACACCTTC | CASSVALGVTPIDGYTF
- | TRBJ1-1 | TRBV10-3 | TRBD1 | TGTGCCACCAGGGGGGGGTCTGAAATGAACACTGAAGCTTTCTTT | CATRGGSEMNTEAFF
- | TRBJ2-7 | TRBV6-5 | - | TGTGCCAGCAGAGGGAGGGGGTCCTACGAGCAGTACTTC | CASRGRGSYEQYF
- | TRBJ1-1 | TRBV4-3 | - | TGCGCCAGCAGCCAAGAGCAGGACACTGAAGCTTTCTTT | CASSQEQDTEAFF
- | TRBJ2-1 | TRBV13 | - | TGTGCCAGCAGCTTAATGTACGGACATAGCTCCTACAATGAGCAGTTCTTC | CASSLMYGHSSYNEQFF
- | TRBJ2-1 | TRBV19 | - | TGTGCCAGTAGTATCGCCCTCAGGGCCTACAATGAGCAGTTCTTC | CASSIALRAYNEQFF
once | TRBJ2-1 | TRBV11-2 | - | TGTGCCAGCAGGAAAATCGGGCAGGGATCGAATGAGCAGTTCTTC | CASRKIGQGSNEQFF
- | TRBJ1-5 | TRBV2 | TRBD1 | TGTGCCAGCACCCTCGGACAGGGGACCAATCAGCCCCAGCATTTT | CASTLGQGTNQPQHF
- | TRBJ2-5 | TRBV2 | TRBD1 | TGTGCCAGCAGGCGACAGGGGCAAGAGACCCAGTACTTC | CASRRQGQETQYF
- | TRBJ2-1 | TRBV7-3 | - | TGTGCCAGCAGCCAAGGGAGCAGGTCCTACAATGAGCAGTTCTTC | CASSQGSRSYNEQFF
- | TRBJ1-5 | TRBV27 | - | TGTGCCAGCAGCCCGTATTCGTATAGCAATCAGCCCCAGCATTTT | CASSPYSYSNQPQHF
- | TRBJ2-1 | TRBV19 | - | TGTGCCAGTAGAGTCGGCGGGAACAACTACAATGAGCAGTTCTTC | CASRVGGNNYNEQFF
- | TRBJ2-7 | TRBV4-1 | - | TGCGCCAGCAGCCAAGTTTTGACAGCAGATTACTACGAGCAGTACTTC | CASSQVLTADYYEQYF
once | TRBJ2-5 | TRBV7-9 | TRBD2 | TGTGCCAGCAGCCGAGAAAGGACTAGCGCCGAGACCCAGTACTTC | CASSRERTSAETQYF
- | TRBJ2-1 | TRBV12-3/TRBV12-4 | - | TGTGCCAGCAGTTCCGGAGCGGGCAATGAGCAGTTCTTC | CASSSGAGNEQFF
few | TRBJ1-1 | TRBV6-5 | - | TGTGCCAGCAGTATTGACCGGGACACTGAAGCTTTCTTT | CASSIDRDTEAFF
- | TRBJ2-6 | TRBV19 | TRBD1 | TGTGCCAGTAGTACCTCCGGGACAGGGGACTTGGGCTCTGGGGCCAACGTCCTGACTTTC | CASSTSGTGDLGSGANVLTF
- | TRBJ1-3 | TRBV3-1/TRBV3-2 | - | TGTGCCAGCAGCCAACGCTCGGGAGGGAACACCATATATTTT | CASSQRSGGNTIYF
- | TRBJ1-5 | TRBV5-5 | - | TGTGCCAGCAGCTCCGGTGTCACTAGCAATCAGCCCCAGCATTTT | CASSSGVTSNQPQHF
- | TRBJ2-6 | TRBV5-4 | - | TGTGCCAGCAGCTGGCAAGAGGCCAACGTCCTGACTTTC | CASSWQEANVLTF
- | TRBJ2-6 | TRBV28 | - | TGTGCCAGTGGGGCGATTCCGTCCCTCTCTGGGGCCAACGTCCTGACTTTC | CASGAIPSLSGANVLTF
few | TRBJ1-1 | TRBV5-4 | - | TGTGCCAGCAGCTTATTCACAGAACCGAACACTGAAGCTTTCTTT | CASSLFTEPNTEAFF
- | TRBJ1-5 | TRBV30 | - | TGTGCCTGGAGTGTTTCAAGGACAGCCCTTTATAGCAATCAGCCCCAGCATTTT | CAWSVSRTALYSNQPQHF
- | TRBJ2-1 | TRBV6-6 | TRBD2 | TGTGCCAGCAGTGCCCCGGGACTAGCGGGAGGTAGAGAGCAGTTCTTC | CASSAPGLAGGREQFF
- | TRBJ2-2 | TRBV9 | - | TGTGCCAGCAGCGTAGCCCCAGCGGCGAACACCGGGGAGCTGTTTTTT | CASSVAPAANTGELFF
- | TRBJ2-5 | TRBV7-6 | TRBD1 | TGTGCCAGCAGCTTAGTTCCTCGGGACAGGGGGGAAAACCAAGAGACCCAGTACTTC | CASSLVPRDRGENQETQYF
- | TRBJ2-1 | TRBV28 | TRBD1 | TGTGCCAGCAGTGCCGGGACAGGGAGTCATGAGCAGTTCTTC | CASSAGTGSHEQFF
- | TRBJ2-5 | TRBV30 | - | TGTGCCTGGACCAGGCAAGAGACCCAGTACTTC | CAWTRQETQYF
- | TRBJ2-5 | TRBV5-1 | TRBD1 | TGCGCCAGCAGCTTGGGAGGGACAGGGCAAGGGACCCAGTACTTC | CASSLGGTGQGTQYF
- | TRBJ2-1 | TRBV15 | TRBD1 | TGTGCCACCAGTCGACAGGGGGGTTACAATGAGCAGTTCTTC | CATSRQGGYNEQFF
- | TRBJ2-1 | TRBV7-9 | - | TGTGCCAGCAGCTTCAGGCCTTTTACTTACAATGAGCAGTTCTTC | CASSFRPFTYNEQFF
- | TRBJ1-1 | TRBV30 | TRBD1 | TGTGCCTGGAGTGTACGTGACAGGGTGGGCCGGACTGAAGCTTTCTTT | CAWSVRDRVGRTEAFF
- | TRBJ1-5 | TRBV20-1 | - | TGCAGTGCTAGTCGCGACGGAGGTTCAGGGGCCCAGCATTTT | CSASRDGGSGAQHF
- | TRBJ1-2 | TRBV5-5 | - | TGTGCCAGCAGCTTGGTACAGAACCGGGGCTATGGCTACACCTTC | CASSLVQNRGYGYTF
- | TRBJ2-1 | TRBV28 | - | TGTGCCAGCAGTTTACAGCGGACCTACAATGAGCAGTTCTTC | CASSLQRTYNEQFF
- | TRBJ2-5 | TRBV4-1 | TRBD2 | TGCGCCAGCAGCCAGCGACAACTAGCGTCTGTCCAAGAGACCCAGTACTTC | CASSQRQLASVQETQYF
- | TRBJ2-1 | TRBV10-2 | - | TGCGCCAGCAGCATATCAGAAGCGCCTGAGCAGTTCTTC | CASSISEAPEQFF
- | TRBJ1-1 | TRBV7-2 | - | TGTGCCAGCATCGCGTGGGGCGGCACTGAAGCTTTCTTT | CASIAWGGTEAFF
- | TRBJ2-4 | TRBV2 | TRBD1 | TGTGCCAGCAGTCGGGACAGGGGGGGTGTTGGAGTCCAAAACATTCAGTACTTC | CASSRDRGGVGVQNIQYF